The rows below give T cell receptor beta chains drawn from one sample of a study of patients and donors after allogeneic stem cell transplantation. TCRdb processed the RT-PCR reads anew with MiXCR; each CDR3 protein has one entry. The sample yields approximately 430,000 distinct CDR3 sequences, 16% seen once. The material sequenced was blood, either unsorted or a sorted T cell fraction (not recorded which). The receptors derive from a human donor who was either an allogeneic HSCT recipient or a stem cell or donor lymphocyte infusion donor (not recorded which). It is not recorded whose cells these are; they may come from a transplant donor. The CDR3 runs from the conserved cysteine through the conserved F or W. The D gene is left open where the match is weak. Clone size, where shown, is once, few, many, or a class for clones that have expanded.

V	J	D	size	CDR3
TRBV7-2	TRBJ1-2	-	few	CASSSRRGANYGYTF
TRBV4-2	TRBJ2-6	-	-	CASSQVVAGANVLTF
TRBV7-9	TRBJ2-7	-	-	CASSTPISAEDYEQYF
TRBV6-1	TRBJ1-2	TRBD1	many	CASRLDRGQSLDYGYTF
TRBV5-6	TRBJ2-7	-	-	CASSRMDSGWFEQYF
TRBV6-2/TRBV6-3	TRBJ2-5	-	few	CASSPPQGGETQYF
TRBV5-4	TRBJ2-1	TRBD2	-	CASSLAGGSGRASYNEQFF
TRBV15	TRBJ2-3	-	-	CATSRVGADTQYF
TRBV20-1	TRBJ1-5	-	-	CSAVQGYSNQPQHF
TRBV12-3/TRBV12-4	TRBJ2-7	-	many	CASRVDSTLPEQYF